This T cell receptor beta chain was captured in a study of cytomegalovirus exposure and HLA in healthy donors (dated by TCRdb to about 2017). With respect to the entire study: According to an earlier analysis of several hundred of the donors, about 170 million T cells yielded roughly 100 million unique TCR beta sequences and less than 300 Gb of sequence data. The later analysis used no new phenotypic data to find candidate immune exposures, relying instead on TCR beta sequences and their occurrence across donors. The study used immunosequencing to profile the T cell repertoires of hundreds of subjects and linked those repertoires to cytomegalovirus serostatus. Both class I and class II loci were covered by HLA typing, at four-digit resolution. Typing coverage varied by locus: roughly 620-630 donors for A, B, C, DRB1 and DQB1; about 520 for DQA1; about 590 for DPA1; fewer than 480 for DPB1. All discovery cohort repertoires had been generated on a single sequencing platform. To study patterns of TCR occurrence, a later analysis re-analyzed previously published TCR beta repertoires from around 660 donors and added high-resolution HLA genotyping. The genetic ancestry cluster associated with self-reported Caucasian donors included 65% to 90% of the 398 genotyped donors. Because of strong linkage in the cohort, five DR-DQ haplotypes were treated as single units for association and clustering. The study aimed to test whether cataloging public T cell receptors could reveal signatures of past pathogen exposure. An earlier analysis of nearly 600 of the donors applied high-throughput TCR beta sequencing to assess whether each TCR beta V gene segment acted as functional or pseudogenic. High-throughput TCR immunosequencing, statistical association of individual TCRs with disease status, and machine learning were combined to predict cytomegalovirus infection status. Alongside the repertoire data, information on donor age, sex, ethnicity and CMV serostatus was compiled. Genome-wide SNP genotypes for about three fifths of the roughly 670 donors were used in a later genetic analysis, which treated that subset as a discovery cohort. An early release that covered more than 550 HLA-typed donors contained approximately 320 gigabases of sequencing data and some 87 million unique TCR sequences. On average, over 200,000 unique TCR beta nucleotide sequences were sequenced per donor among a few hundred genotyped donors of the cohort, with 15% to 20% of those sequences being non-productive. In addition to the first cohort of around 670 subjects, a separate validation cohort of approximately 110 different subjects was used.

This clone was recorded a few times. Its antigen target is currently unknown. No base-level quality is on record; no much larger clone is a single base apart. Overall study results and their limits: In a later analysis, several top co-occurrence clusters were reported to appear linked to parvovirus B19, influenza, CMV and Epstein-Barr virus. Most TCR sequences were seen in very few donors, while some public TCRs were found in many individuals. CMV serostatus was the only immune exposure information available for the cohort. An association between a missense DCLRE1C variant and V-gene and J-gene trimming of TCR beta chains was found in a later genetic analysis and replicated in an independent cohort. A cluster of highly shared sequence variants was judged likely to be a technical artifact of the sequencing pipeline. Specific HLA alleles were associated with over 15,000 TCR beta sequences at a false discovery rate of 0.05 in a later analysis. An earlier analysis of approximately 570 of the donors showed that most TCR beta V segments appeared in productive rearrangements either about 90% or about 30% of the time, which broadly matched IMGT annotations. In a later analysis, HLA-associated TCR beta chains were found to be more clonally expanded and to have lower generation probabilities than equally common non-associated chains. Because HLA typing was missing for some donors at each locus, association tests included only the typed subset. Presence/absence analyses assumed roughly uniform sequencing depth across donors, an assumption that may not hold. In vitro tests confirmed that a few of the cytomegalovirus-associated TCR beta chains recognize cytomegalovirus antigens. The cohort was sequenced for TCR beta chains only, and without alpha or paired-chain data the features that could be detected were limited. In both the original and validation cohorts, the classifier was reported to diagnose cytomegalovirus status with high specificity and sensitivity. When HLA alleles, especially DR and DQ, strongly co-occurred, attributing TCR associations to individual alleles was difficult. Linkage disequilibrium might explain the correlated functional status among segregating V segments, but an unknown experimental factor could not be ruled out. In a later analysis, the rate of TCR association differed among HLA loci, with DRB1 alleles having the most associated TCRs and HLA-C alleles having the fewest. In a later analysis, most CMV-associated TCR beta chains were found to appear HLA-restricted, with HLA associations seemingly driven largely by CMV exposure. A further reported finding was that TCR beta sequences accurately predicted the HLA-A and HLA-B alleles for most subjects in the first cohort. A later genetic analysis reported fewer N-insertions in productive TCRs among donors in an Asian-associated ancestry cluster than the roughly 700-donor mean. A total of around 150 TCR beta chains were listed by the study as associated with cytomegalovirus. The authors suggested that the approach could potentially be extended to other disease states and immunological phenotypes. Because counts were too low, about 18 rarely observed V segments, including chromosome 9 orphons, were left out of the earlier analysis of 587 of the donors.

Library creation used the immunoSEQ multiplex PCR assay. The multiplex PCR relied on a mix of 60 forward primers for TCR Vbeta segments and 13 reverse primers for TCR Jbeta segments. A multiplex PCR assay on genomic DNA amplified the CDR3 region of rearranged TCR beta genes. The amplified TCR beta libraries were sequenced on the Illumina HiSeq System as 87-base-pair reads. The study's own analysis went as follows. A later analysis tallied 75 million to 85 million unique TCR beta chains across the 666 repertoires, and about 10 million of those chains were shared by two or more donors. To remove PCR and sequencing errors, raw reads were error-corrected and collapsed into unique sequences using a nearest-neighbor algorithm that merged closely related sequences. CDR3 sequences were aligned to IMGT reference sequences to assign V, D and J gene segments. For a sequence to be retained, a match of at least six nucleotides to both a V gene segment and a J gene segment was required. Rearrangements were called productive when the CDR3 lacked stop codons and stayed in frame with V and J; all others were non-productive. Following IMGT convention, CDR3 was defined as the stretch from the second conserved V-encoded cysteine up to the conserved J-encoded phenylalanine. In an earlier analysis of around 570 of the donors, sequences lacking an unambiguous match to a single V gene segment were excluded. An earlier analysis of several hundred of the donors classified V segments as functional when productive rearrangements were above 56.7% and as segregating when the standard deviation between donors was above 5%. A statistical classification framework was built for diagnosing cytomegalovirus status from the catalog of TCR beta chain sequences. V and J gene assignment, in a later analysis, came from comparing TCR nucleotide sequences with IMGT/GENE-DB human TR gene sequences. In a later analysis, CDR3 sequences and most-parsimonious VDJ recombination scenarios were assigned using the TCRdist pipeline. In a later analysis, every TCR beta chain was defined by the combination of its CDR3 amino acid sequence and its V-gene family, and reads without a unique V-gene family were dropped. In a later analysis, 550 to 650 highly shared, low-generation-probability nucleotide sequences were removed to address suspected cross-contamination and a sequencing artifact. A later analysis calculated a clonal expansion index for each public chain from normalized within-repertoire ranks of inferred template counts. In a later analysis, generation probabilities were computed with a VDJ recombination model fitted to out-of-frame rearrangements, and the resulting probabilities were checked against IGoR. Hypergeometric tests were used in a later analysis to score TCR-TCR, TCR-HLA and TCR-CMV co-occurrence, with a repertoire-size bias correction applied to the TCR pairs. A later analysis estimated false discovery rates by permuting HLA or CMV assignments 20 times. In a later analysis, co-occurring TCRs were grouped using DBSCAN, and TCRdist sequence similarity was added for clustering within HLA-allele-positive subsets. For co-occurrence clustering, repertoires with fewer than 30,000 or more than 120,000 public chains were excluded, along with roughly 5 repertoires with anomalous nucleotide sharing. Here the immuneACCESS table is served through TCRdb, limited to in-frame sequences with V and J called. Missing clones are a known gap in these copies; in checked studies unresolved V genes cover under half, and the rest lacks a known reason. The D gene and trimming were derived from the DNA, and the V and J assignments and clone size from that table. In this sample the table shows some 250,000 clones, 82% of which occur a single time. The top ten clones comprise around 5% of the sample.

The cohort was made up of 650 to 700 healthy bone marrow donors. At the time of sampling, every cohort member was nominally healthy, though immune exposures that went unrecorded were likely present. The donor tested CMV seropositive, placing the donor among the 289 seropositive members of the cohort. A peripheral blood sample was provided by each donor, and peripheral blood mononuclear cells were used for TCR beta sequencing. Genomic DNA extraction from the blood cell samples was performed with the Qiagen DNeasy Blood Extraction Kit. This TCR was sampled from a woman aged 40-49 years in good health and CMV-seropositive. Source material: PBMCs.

CDR3 region: CASRKTGATNEKLFF. In nucleotide form, the sequence is TGCGCCAGCAGGAAAACAGGGGCAACTAATGAAAAACTGTTTTTT. The chain was built from TRBV4-1 and TRBJ1-4, and 7 junctional nucleotides match TRBD1. The CDR3 goes from the cysteine to the phenylalanine over 15 residues. The read is trimmed to its CDR3 DNA, 45 bases read in frame from base 1. After removal of 6 bases from V and 0 bases from J, the junction retains 4 bases not matched to a gene. The germline V gene sets CDR1 to MGHRA and CDR2 to YSYEKL.